This TCR beta chain came from a study of T cells in Graves' hyperthyroidism and ophthalmopathy. Diagnostic assessment was based on clinical symptoms, serum thyroxine and TRAb, thyroid ultrasound and orbital computed tomography. V lost 5 bases and J 8 bases, leaving 13 bases between the germline ends. Germline V CDR1 and CDR2: MNHNS, SASEGT. The CDR3 runs 13 residues. Ten or more counts support this clonotype. RNA transcripts yielded amplified TCR beta CDR3 regions. First-round RT-PCR with HTBI primers amplified the TCR CDR3 region. A single record per CDR3 protein comes from TCRdb applying MiXCR to the multiplex PCR reads. The sample has approximately 740,000 distinct CDR3 sequences; 12% to 15% are singletons.

This TCR derives from a woman younger than 35 with Graves' hyperthyroidism. This chain joins TRBV6-1 and TRBJ2-1, with D possibly TRBD1 on 5 matching bases. The source material was blood. The CDR3 DNA follows: TGTGCCAGCAGTCAGGGAAGTATCGATGAGCAGTTCTTC. Translation: CASSQGSIDEQFF.